One T cell receptor (beta chain) is described in this entry. Its antigen has not been determined. The input lacks base qualities; no much larger clone sits a single base away. Donors were enrolled in RACIN, a single-arm phase I dose-escalation trial combining nivolumab, ipilimumab, aspirin, low-dose cyclophosphamide and low-dose radiotherapy. To be eligible, a patient needed to have an advanced solid tumor that was TIL-negative. This sample was included in a study of low-dose radiotherapy and immunotherapy resistance in tumors (dated by TCRdb to between 2021 and 2022). With respect to the entire study: Patients in Cohort 1 were given 0.5 Gy per fraction every 2 weeks, and the prescribed total PTV dose was 6.5 Gy. For Cohort 2, the dose was 1 Gy per fraction given every two weeks, adding up to 13 Gy in total across 26 weeks. Nivolumab was administered intravenously as a 240 mg flat dose every two weeks, and ipilimumab was administered intravenously at 1 mg/kg every six weeks. Cyclophosphamide 200 mg/m2 was given intravenously every two weeks, one day before each radiation and immunotherapy administration. Starting on cycle 1 day 1, patients took 300 mg of aspirin by mouth once a day for four cycles. Randomization of trial participants into treatment groups was not performed. Eight patients were included in the translational analysis, namely three from the first dose cohort plus the first five from the second dose cohort.

CDR1 and CDR2 are drawn from the germline V gene: MGHRA, YSYEKL. V loses 4 bases of germline sequence and J loses 2 bases, and the interval between the two ends is 10 bases. The cysteine opens and the phenylalanine closes a CDR3 of 14 amino acids. The read is trimmed to its CDR3 DNA, 42 bases read in frame from base 1. To make first-strand cDNA, Superscript III was used along with a set of TRAV- and TRBV-specific primers so that both the TCRalpha and TCRbeta chains were covered. TCRs were amplified with Phusion for about 22 PCR cycles using a constant-region primer together with the adapter attached to the V primers. Amplification of the isolated mRNA was done with the MessageAmp II aRNA Amplification Kit, which involved a roughly 16-hour in vitro transcription at 37 degrees C. The Dynabeads mRNA DIRECT Purification Kit was used to isolate mRNA for TCR sequencing. Indexed Illumina adapters were added in a second roughly 25-cycle Phusion PCR, and the resulting products were purified with AMPure XP beads. The source study handled its data this way. Custom Perl scripts were used to pool TCR sequences that encoded the same protein, to remove out-of-frame sequences, and to calculate the abundance of each clonotype. The analysis excluded TCR sequences that were supported by just one read. Among the metrics used to describe the repertoires were Shannon entropy, Gini index, clonality, richness, and the frequency of TCRs shared between repertoires. TCRdb took the public reads, trimmed them with fastp at Q25, ran MiXCR for clone calling and kept in-frame beta chains. Under each unique CDR3 protein, matching rows form one entry showing the most common genes and DNA. V and J calls and clone size were set by TCRdb, not the authors. This sample gives about 9,800 distinct CDR3 sequences in total; 35% to 50% of them show up just once. Roughly 5.2% of the sample is held by the ten biggest clonotypes.

This clonotype was obtained from a human donor with advanced metastatic prostate, ovarian, gallbladder or colorectal cancer (not recorded which). This table probably holds off-target reads from a library built for another chain. Recombination connected TRBV4-1 to TRBJ2-3; the D gene cannot be named for sure. The DNA sequence reads TGCGCCAGCAGCCGAGACCGATACACAGATACGCAGTATTTT. Its protein reads: CASSRDRYTDTQYF.